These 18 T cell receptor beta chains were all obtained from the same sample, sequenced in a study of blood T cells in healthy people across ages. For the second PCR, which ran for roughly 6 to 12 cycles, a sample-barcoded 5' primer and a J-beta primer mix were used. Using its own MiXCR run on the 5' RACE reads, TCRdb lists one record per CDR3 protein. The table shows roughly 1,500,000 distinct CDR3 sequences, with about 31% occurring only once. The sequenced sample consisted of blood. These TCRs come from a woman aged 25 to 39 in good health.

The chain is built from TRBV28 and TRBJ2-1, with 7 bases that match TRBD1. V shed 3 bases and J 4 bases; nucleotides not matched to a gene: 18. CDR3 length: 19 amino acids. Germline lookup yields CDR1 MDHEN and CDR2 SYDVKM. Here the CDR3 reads CASSFPSFVDRETYNEQFF. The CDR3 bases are TGTGCCAGCAGTTTTCCCAGCTTTGTCGACAGGGAAACTTACAATGAGCAGTTCTTC.

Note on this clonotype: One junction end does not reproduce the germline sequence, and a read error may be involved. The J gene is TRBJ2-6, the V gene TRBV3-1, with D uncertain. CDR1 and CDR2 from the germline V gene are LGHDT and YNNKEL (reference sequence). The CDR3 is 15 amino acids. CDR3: CASSQVRSGANVLTF. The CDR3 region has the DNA TGTGCCAGTAGCCAAGTACGTAGTGGGGCCAACGTCCTGACTTTC.

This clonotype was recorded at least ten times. Here the CDR3 DNA reads TGTGCCAGCAGCCAAAACGGCGGAGGTAGCACAGATACGCAGTATTTT. Its translation: CASSQNGGGSTDTQYF. The genes are TRBV4-2 and TRBJ2-3; TRBD2 might be the D (5 bases). Trimming took off 2 bases at V and 0 bases at J, with 12 bases between the two ends. The CDR3 extends over 16 amino acids. CDR1 is LGHNA and CDR2 is YNFKEQ in the germline V gene.

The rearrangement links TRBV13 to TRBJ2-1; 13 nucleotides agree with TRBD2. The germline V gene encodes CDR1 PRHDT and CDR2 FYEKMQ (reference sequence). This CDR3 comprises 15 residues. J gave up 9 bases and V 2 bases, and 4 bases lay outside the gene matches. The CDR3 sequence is CASSLTSGRALEQFF. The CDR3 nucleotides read TGTGCCAGCAGCTTAACTAGCGGGAGGGCCCTTGAGCAGTTCTTC.

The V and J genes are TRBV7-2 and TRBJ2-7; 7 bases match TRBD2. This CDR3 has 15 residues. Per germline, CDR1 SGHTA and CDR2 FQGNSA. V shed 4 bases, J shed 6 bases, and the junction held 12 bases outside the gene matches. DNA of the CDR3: TGTGCCAGCAGCTGGAGAACGGGAGGCAGGAGCGAGCAGTACTTC. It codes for CASSWRTGGRSEQYF.

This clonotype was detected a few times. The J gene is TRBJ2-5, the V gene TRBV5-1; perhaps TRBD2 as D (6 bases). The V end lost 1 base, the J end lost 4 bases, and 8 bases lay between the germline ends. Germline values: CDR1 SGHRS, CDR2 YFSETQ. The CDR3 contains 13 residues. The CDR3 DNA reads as TGCGCCAGCAGCTTGTGGCGGGGAGAGACCCAGTACTTC. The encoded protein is CASSLWRGETQYF.

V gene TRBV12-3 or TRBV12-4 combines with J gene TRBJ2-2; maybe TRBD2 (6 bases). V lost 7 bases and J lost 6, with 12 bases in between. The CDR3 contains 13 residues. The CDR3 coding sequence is TGTGCCAGCATGGAGGGCAGCGCCGGGGAGCTGTTTTTT. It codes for CASMEGSAGELFF.

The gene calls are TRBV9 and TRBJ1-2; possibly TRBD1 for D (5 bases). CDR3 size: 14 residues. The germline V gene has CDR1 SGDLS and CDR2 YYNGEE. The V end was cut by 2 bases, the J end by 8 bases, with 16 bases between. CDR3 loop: CASSVVMGTGGYTF. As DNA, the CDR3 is TGTGCCAGCAGCGTGGTTATGGGGACGGGAGGCTACACCTTC. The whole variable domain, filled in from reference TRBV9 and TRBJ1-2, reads DSGVTQTPKHLITATGQRVTLRCSPRSGDLSVYWYQQSLDQGLQFLIQYYNGEERAKGNILERFSAQQFPDLHSELNLSSLELGDSALYFCASSVVMGTGGYTFGSGTRLTVV.

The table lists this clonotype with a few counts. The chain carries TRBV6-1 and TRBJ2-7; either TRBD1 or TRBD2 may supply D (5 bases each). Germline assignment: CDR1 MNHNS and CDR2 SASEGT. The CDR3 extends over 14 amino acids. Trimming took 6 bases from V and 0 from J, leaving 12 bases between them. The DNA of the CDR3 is TGTGCCAGCAGAGGTGGGACGAGCTCCTACGAGCAGTACTTC. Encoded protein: CASRGGTSSYEQYF.

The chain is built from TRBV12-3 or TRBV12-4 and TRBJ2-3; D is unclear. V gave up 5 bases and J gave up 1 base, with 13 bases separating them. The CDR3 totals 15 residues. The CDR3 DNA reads TGTGCCAGCAGTCCCGCCCCGGTGGGCACAGATACGCAGTATTTT. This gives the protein CASSPAPVGTDTQYF.

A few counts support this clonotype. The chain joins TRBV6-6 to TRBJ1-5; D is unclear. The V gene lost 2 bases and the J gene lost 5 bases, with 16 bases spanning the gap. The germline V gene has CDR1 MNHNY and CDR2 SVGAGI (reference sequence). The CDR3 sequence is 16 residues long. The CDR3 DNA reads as TGTGCCAGCAGTTACGTGTGGAAGGGTCAGGATCAGCCCCAGCATTTT. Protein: CASSYVWKGQDQPQHF.

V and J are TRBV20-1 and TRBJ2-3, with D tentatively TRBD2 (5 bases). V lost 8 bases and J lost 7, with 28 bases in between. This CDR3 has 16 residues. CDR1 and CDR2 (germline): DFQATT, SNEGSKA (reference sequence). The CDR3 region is CSSFTTRLAKRHTQYF. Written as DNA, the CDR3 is TGCAGTTCATTCACGACTCGGCTAGCAAAACGACATACGCAGTATTTT.

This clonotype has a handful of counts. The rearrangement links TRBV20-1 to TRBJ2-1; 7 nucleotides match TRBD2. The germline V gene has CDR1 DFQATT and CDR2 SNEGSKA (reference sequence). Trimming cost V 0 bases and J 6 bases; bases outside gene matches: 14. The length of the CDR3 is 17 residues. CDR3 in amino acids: CSARDAKYGGDVNEQFF. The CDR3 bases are TGCAGTGCTAGAGATGCGAAGTATGGGGGGGACGTCAATGAGCAGTTCTTC.

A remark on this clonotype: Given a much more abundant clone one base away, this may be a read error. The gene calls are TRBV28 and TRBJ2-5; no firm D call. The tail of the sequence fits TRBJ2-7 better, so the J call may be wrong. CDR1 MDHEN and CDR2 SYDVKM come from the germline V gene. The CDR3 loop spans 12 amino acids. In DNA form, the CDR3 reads TGTGCCGGCAGAGACGGATCCTACGAGCAGTACTTC. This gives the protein CAGRDGSYEQYF.

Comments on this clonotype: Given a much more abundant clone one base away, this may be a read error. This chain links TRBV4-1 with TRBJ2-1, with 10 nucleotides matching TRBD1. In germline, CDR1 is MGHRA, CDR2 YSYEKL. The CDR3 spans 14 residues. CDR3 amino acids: CAGSLPGQGYEQFF. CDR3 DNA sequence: TGCGCCGGCAGCCTACCGGGACAGGGGTATGAGCAGTTCTTC.

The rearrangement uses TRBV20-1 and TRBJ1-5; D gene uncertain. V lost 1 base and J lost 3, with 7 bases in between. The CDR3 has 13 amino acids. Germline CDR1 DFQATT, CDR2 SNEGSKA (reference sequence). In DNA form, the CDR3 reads TGCAGTGCTAGAGCGCAACCCAATCAGCCCCAGCATTTT. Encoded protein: CSARAQPNQPQHF.

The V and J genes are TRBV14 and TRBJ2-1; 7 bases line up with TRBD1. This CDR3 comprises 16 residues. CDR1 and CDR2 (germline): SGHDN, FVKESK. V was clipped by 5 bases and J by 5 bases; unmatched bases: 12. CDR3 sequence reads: CASSTPRGPYHNEQFF. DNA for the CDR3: TGTGCCAGCAGCACTCCGAGGGGGCCGTACCACAATGAGCAGTTCTTC.

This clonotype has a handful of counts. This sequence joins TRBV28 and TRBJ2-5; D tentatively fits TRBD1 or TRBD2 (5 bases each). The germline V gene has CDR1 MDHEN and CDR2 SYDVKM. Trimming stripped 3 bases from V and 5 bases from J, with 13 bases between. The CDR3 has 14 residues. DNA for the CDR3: TGTGCCAGCAGTTTCTACGGATGGGGGGAGACCCAGTACTTC. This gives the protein CASSFYGWGETQYF.